This T cell receptor beta chain stems from a study of siplizumab effects on memory and regulatory T cells. Study-wide results and caveats: Naive T cell populations appeared to exhibit greater diversity than memory cells and appeared to be major alloresponse contributors. Researchers could map only a minor fraction of alloreactive clones to unstimulated subsets.

This clone was recorded a few times. The antigen is undetermined. Measured with immunoSEQ multiplex PCR; TCRdb has only the in-frame clones, and not every one. The table shows around 68,000 clones, with approximately 88% occurring only once. Germline CDR1 is GTSNPN and CDR2 is SVGIG (reference sequence). This CDR3 spans 18 amino acids. The germline V and J ends were trimmed by 2 bases and 0 bases, with 20 bases remaining between them. This chain uses TRBV30 with TRBJ1-5, with D perhaps matching TRBD1 (5 bases). The TCR sequence derives from a human donor in good health. Source material: Tregs sorted from blood. As DNA, the CDR3 is TGTGCCTGGAGTTTAAAGGGGCAGAGCACCTATAGCAATCAGCCCCAGCATTTT. It encodes CAWSLKGQSTYSNQPQHF.